This TCR beta chain was recovered during a study of OX40 agonist ivuxolimab in advanced cancers. Background on the study: Ivuxolimab is an agonistic anti-OX40 (CD134) antibody, and patients were treated with it.

Profiling relied on immunoSEQ multiplex PCR, and the TCRdb table lists in-frame clones only, not all of them. The sample lists about 140,000 clones; just over 90% were seen once. The germline V and J ends were trimmed by 6 bases and 4 bases, with 3 bases remaining between them. The CDR3 sequence is 10 residues long. Germline V gene sequence: CDR1 DFQATT, CDR2 SNEGSKA (reference sequence). V and J are TRBV20-1 and TRBJ1-4; D is undetermined. This receptor was obtained from an adult with an advanced solid tumor such as melanoma, head and neck, liver or kidney cancer. Specimen: CD4+ or CD8+ T cells sorted from blood, collected in a trial of the OX40 agonist ivuxolimab. This CDR3 reads CSAGNEKLFF. CDR3 DNA: TGCAGTGCGGGTAATGAAAAACTGTTTTTT.